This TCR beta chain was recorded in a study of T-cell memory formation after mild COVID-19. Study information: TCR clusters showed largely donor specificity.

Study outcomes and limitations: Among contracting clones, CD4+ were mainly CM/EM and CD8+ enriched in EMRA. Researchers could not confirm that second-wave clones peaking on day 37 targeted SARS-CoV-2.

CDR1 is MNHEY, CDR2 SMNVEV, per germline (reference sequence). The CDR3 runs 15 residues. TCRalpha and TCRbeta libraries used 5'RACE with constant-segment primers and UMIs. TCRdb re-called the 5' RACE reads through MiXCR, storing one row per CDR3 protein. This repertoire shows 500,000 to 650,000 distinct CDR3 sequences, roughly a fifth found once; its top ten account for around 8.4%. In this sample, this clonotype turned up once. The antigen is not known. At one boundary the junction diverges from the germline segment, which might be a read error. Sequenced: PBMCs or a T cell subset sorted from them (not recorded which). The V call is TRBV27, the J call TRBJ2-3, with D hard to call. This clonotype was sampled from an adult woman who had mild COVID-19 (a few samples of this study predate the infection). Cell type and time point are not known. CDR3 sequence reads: CTSSFGPRLADTQYF. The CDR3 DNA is TGTACCAGCAGTTTCGGCCCCCGGCTGGCAGATACGCAGTATTTT.